The sequence of this T cell receptor (beta chain) was determined in a study of beta chain features in type 1 diabetes. The isolated RNA, all of it, was reverse transcribed, so expressed TCRB transcripts were what got sequenced. A few million reads were obtained on average from naive, central memory and regulatory T cell samples. Measured with immunoSEQ multiplex PCR; TCRdb has only the in-frame clones, and not every one. Seen here are a few hundred thousand clones, 20% observed once, and the top ten hold 0.035% to 0.055%. Study observations and caveats: Patients and controls would share equally any PCR tilt toward shorter templates. For type 1 diabetes patients, VDJ junctions showed fewer insertions and more deletions.

Germline V CDR1 and CDR2: SNHLY, FYNNEI. V was trimmed by 11 bases and J by 4 bases, leaving 17 bases between them. There are 13 residues in the CDR3. This clone was counted only a few times. The target antigen is unknown. Sequencing used naive CD4+ T cells from blood. The receptor comes from a young woman in good health. The gene calls are TRBV2 and TRBJ2-5; weak D call: TRBD2 (6 bases). The CDR3 sequence: CAAGTGSGETQYF. CDR3 sequence (DNA): TGTGCCGCGGGGACGGGGTCAGGAGAGACCCAGTACTTC.